The clone carrying this TCR beta chain was recorded many times. The record originates from a study of T-cell memory formation after mild COVID-19. Researchers used 5'RACE with constant-segment primers to make TCR alpha and TCR beta cDNA libraries that carry sample barcodes and UMIs. TCRdb recomputed calls from the 5' RACE reads with MiXCR, one row per CDR3 protein. The table has under 90,000 distinct CDR3 sequences, roughly 14% seen once. The TCR originated in an adult woman who had mild COVID-19 (a few samples of this study predate the infection). Cell type and time point are not known. Sequenced material: PBMCs or a T cell subset sorted from them (not recorded which).

The DNA of the CDR3 is TGTGCCAGCAGCTCCCCCGGGGGGGAGCAGTTCTTC. Protein sequence: CASSSPGGEQFF. The chain combines TRBV4-2 with TRBJ2-1, with 7 bases identical to TRBD2. J was trimmed by 10 bases and V by 5 bases; bases with no gene match: 5. This CDR3 comprises 12 residues. Per germline, CDR1 LGHNA and CDR2 YNFKEQ.